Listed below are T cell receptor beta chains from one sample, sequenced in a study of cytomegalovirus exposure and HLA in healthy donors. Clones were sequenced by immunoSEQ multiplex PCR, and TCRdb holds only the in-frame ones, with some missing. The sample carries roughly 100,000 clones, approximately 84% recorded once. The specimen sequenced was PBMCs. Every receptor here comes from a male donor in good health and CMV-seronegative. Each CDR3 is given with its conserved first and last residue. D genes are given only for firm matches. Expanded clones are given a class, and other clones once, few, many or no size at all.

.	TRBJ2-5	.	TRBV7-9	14	TGTGCCAGCAGCTCCTCTGGCGGATTTGAGACCCAGTACTTC	CASSSSGGFETQYF
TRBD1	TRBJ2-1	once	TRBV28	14	TGTGCCAGCAGATCCCGGACAGGACACAATGAGCAGTTCTTC	CASRSRTGHNEQFF
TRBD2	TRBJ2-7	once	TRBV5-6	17	TGTGCCAGCAGCAGCTTGGGGGATAGCGGGAGACTGATCGAGCAGTACTTC	CASSSLGDSGRLIEQYF
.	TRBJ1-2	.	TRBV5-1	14	TGCGCCAGCAGCTTGTCGACAGCAAGCTATGGCTACACCTTC	CASSLSTASYGYTF
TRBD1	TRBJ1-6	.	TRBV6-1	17	TGTGCCAGCAGTGAAGCGACAGGGCAATCCTATAATTCACCCCTCCACTTT	CASSEATGQSYNSPLHF
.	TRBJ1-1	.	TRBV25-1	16	TGTGCCAGCAGTGAATTCGGTAGGGGTGAGAACACTGAAGCTTTCTTT	CASSEFGRGENTEAFF
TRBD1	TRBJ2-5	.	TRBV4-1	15	TGCGCCAGCAGCCAAGTGAGAACAGGGGTAGAGACCCAGTACTTC	CASSQVRTGVETQYF
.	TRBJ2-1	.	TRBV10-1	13	TGCGCCAGCAGGGACAGCCCCGGGGATGAGCAGTTCTTC	CASRDSPGDEQFF
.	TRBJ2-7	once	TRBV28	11	TGTGCCAGCAGGTCGAGCTACGAGCAGTACTTC	CASRSSYEQYF
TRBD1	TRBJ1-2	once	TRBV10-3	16	TGTGCCATCGAACCGGGACAGGGGGCACTTCACTATGGCTACACCTTC	CAIEPGQGALHYGYTF
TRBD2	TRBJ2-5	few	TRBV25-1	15	TGTGCCAGCAGCTGGGCGCGGGGGGGCTTAGAGACCCAGTACTTC	CASSWARGGLETQYF
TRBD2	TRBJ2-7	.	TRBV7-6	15	TGTGCCAGCAGCTTAGCCACTAGCGGGACCCACGAGCAGTACTTC	CASSLATSGTHEQYF
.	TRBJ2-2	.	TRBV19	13	TGTGCCAGTAGTATATCGGGGATCGGGGAGCTGTTTTTT	CASSISGIGELFF
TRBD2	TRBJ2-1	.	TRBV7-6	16	TGTGCCAGCAGCTGGACTCTAGCGGGAGGCCACAATGAGCAGTTCTTC	CASSWTLAGGHNEQFF
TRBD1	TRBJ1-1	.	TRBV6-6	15	TGTGCCAGCAGTTACACAACGGGACAGGGGACTGAAGCTTTCTTT	CASSYTTGQGTEAFF
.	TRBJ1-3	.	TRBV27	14	TGTGCCACCCGACCGCGGGTAGCTGGAAACACCATATATTTT	CATRPRVAGNTIYF
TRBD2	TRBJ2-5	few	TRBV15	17	TGTGCCACCAGCAATCCCCAGGGACTAGCGGGACAAGAGACCCAGTACTTC	CATSNPQGLAGQETQYF
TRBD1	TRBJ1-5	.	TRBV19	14	TGTGCCAGTAGTGCCAGGGGGCCCAGTCAGCCCCAGCATTTT	CASSARGPSQPQHF
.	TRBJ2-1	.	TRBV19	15	TGTGCCAGTAGACTCCTAGCGTCCCCCTACAATGAGCAGTTCTTC	CASRLLASPYNEQFF
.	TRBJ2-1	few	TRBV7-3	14	TGTGCCAGCAGCTTCACCAGCGGACGCAATGAGCAGTTCTTC	CASSFTSGRNEQFF
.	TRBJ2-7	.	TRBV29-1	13	TGCAGCGTTGAAGGGGAGGCAGGGAGCCTGCAGTACTTC	CSVEGEAGSLQYF
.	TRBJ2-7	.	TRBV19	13	TGTGCCAGTAGTAAGGGACTGGTCTACGAGCAGTACTTC	CASSKGLVYEQYF
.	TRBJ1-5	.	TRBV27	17	TGTGCCAGCAGTTTAAAGGCTTGGCAGGGTAGTGGGCAGCCCCAGCATTTT	CASSLKAWQGSGQPQHF
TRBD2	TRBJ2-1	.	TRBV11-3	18	TGTGCCAGCAGCTTAGATCCGGGACTAGCGGGAGGGCCGGATGAGCAGTTCTTC	CASSLDPGLAGGPDEQFF
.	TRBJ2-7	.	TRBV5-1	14	TGCGCCAGCAGCTTTGACGGGGTCCCCTCCGAGCAGTACTTC	CASSFDGVPSEQYF